The clone carrying this T cell receptor beta chain has just a few counts. Its antigen is unidentified. Using its own MiXCR run on the 5' RACE reads, TCRdb lists one record per CDR3 protein. Here the sample spans about 730,000 distinct CDR3 sequences, over 20% being singletons. The CDR3 covers 15 residues. V shed 2 bases and J shed 0 bases, with 11 bases lying between them. Germline V gene sequence: CDR1 MNHEY, CDR2 SMNVEV (reference sequence). This specimen comes from a study of identical twins. Points from the study as a whole: Invariant populations such as MAIT and iNKT cells could partly muddle zero-insertion analyses.

This same sample was also part of a study on T cells expressing NK-cell markers. As reported in that work: Alpha-beta TCR T cells were the sole sorting target in several experiments, owing to an anti-gamma-delta TCR antibody. More than 5 donors showed dominant NKG2C+ clonotypes comprising roughly 1.0-7.5% of their CD8+ T cells. A few donors showed these clonotypes also leading the CD3+CD56-NKG2C+ fraction.

The TCR originated in a woman under 30 in good health. The rearrangement joins TRBV27 to TRBJ2-7, with D perhaps given as TRBD1 or TRBD2 (5 bases each). The sequencing input was PBMCs. CDR3 in amino acids: CASSLTGQSSYEQYF. CDR3 coding DNA: TGTGCCAGCAGTTTAACGGGGCAGAGCTCCTACGAGCAGTACTTC.